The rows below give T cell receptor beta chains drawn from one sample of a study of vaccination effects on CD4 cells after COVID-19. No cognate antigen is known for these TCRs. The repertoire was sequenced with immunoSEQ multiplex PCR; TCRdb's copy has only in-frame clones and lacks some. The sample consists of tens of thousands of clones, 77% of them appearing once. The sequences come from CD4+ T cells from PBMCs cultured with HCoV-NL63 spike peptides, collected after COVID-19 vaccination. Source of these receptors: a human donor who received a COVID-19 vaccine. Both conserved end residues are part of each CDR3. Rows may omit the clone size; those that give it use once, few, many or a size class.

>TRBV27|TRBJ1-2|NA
CASSRTAIYGYTF
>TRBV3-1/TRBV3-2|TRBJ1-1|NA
CASSHLTGGAFF
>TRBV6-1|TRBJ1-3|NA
CASSERPDAKRGTIYF
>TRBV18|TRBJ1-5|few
CASSPSTGNSNQPQHF
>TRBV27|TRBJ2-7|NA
CASSLQGARKGYEQYF
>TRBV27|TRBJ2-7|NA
CASSDGRVPTREQYF
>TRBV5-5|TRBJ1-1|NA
CASSFSGGTGAFF
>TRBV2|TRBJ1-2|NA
CASSGQGAGYGYTF
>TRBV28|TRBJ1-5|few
CASRGHLENQPQHF
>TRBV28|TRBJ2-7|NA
CASSPHPGQTYEQYF
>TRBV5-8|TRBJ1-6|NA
CASSFTGGGGSPLHF
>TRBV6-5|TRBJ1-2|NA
CASRRTATSRGYTF
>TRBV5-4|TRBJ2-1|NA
CASSPVGYNEQFF
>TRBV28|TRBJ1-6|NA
CASKEWNSPLHF
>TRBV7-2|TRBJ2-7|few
CASSPWTGTAYEQYF
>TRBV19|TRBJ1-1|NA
CASSMGEGFTEAFF
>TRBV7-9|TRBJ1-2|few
CASSRDGAWASEEGYTF
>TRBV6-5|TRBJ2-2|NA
CASRGQGSSGELFF
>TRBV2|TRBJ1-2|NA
CASTRGGAPYGYTF
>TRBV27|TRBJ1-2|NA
CASSLSGYTF
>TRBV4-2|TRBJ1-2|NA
CASSPAPNPNYGYTF
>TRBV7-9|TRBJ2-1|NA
CASSFHEQFF
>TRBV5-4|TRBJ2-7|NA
CASSLAKAGLHEQYF
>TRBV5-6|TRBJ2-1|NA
CASSLAGGGKGYNEQFF
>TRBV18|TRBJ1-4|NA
CASSPPTSHEKLFF
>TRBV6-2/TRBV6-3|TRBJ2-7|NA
CASSYSGEQYF
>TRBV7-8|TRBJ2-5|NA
CASSTRLEGKTQYF
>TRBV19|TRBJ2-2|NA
CASLGLAGNTGELFF
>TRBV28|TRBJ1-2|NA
CASSSGQGGGYTF
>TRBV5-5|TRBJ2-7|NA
CASSLTGFFHEQYF
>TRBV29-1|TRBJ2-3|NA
CSVEFGFGPDTQYF
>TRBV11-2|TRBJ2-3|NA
CASSWGTGRVDTQYF
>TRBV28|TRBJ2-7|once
CASSLSGPAYEQYF
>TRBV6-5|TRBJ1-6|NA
CASSYSGGSISPLHF
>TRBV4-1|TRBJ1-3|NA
CASSQPFGQGAGNTIYF
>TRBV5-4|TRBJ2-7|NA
CASSSDGYEQYF